The text below deals with one T cell receptor (beta chain). V was cut by 9 bases and J by 0 bases, with 15 bases left in between. Germline loops: CDR1 SGHNT, CDR2 YYREEE (reference sequence). The CDR3 contains 14 residues. Produced via immunoSEQ multiplex PCR; TCRdb's table is partial and in-frame only. The repertoire holds a few hundred thousand clones, with 86% as singletons. This sample was included in a study of blood T cell repertoires in COVID-19. This chain uses TRBV5-4 with TRBJ1-1; D is perhaps TRBD1 (5 bases). Sequencing was performed on peripheral blood. The sequence was collected from a woman aged 50 to 60 with COVID-19, enrolled during active disease. CDR3 in amino acids: CATRDSDMNTEAFF. In DNA form, the CDR3 reads TGTGCCACAAGAGACAGTGACATGAACACTGAAGCTTTCTTT.